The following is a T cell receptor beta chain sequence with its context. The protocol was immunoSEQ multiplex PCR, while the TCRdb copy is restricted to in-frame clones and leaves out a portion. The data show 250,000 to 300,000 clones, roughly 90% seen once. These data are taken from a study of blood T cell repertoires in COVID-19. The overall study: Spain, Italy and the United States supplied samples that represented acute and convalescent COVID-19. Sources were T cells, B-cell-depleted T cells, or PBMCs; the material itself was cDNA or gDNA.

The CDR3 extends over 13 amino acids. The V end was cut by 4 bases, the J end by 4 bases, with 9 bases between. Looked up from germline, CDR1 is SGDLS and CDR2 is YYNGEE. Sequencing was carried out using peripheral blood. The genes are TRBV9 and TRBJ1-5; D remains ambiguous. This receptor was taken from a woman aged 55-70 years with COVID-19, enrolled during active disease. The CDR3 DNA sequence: TGTGCCAGCAGCCGGGGTTGGAATCAGCCCCAGCATTTT. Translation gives CASSRGWNQPQHF.